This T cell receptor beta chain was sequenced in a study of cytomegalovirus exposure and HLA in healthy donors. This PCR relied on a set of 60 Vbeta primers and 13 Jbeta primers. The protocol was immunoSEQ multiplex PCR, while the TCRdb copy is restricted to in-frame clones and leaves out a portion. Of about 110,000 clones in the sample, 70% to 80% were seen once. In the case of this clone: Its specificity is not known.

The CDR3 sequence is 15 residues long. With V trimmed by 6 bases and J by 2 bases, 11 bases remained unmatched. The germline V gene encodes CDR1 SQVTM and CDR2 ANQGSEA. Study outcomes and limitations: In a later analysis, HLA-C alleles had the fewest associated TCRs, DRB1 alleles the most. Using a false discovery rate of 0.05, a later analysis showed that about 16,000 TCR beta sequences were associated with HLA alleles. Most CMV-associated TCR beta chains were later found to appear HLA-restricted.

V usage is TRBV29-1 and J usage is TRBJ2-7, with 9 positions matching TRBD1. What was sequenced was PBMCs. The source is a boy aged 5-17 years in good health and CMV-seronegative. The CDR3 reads CSVGSRQGGAYEQYF. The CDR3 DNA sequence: TGCAGCGTGGGAAGTCGACAGGGGGGGGCCTACGAGCAGTACTTC.